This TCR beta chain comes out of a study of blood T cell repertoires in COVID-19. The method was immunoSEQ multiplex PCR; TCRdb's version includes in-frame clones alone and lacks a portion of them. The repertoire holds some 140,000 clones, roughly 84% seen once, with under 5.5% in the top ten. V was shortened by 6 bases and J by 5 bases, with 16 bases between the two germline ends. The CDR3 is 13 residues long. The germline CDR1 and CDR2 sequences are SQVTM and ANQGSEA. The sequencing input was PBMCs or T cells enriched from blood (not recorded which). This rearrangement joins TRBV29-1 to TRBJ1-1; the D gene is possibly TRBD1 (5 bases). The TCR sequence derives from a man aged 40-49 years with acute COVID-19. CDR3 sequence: CSVPWQGKTEAFF. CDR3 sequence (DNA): TGCAGCGTACCCTGGCAGGGAAAAACTGAAGCTTTCTTT.